This T cell receptor (beta chain) comes out of a study of response to subunit inactivated influenza vaccine. TCRdb re-called the RT-PCR reads through MiXCR, storing one row per CDR3 protein. The profile shows fewer than 700,000 distinct CDR3 sequences, 10% to 15% of them singletons. The CDR3 runs 12 residues. V was trimmed by 4 bases and J by 2 bases, leaving 8 bases between them. Germline V gives CDR1 SQVTM, CDR2 ANQGSEA. Overall study results and limits: Only a handful of new T cells, the authors suggested, are recruited with each seasonal influenza vaccination.

This clonotype was recorded many times. The target antigen is unknown. Source: PBMCs from blood, taken roughly 46 days after vaccination. V is TRBV29-1 and J is TRBJ1-1; D remains unclear. The receptor comes from a man aged 50-59 years who received an inactivated influenza vaccine. CDR3 DNA: TGCAGCGTTGGCAGATTTAACACTGAAGCTTTCTTT. Its protein is CSVGRFNTEAFF.